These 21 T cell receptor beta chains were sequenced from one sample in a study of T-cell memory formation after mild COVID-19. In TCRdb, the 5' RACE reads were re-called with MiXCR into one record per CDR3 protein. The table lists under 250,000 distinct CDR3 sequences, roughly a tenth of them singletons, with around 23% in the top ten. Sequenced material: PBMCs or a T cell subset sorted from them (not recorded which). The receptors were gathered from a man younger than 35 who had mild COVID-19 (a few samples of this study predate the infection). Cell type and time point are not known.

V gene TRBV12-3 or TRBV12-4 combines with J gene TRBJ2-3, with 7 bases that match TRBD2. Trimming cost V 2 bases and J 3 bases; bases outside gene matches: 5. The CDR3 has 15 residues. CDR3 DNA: TGTGCCAGCAGTTTATTAGGGAGGGGTACAGATACGCAGTATTTT. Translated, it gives CASSLLGRGTDTQYF.

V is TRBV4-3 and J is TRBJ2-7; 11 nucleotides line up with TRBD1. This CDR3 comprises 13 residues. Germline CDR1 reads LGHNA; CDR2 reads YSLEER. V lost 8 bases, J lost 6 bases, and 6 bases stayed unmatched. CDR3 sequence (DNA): TGCGCCAGCCTGGACAGGGGGCTGGGCGAGCAGTACTTC. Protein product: CASLDRGLGEQYF.

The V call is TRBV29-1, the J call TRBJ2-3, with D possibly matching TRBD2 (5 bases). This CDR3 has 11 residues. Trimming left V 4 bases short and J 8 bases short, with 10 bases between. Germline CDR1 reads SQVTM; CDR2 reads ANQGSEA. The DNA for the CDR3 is TGCAGCGTTGTCCCGAGCGGTACGCAGTATTTT. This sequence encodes CSVVPSGTQYF.

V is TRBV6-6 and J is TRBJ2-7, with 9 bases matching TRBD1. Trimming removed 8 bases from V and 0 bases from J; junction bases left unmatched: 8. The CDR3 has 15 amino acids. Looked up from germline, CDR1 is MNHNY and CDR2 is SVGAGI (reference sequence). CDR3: CASGWTGVSSYEQYF. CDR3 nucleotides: TGTGCCAGCGGATGGACAGGGGTGAGCTCCTACGAGCAGTACTTC.

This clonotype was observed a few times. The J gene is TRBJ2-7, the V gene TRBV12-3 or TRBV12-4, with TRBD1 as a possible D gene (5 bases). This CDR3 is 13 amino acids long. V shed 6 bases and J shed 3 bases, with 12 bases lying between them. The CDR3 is CASRPQGIYEQYV. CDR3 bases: TGTGCCAGCAGGCCCCAGGGTATCTACGAGCAGTACGTC.

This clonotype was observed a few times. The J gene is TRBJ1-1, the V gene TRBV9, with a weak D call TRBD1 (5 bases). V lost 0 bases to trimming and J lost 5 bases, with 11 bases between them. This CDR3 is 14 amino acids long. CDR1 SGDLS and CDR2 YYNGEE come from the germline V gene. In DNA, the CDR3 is TGTGCCAGCAGCGTAGTGACAGAGGGGACTGAAGCTTTCTTT. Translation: CASSVVTEGTEAFF.

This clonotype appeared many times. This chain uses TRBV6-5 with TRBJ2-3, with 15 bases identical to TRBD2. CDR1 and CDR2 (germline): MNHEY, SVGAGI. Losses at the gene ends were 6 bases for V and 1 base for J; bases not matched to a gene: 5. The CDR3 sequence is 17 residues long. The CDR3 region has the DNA TGTGCCAGCAGCCGCGGGACTAGCGGGGGGCGCACAGATACGCAGTATTTT. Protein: CASSRGTSGGRTDTQYF.

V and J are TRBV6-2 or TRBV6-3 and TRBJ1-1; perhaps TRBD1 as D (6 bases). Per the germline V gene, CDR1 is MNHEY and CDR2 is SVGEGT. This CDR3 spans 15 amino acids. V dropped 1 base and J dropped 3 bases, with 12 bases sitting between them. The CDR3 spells CASSYWGATDTEAFF. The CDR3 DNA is TGTGCCAGCAGTTACTGGGGGGCTACGGACACTGAAGCTTTCTTT.

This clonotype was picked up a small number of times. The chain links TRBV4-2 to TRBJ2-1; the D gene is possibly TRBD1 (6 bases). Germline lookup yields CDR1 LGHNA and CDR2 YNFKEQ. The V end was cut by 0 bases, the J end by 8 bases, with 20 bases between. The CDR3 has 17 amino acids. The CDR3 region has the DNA TGTGCCAGCAGCCAAGAGAGCACCAGGGGTTACGTCTATGAGCAGTTCTTC. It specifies CASSQESTRGYVYEQFF.

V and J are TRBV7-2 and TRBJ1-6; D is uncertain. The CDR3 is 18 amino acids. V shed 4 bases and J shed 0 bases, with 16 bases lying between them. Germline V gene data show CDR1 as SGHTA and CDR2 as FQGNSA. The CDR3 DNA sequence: TGTGCCAGCAGCTCGCCCCGGACGGGGAGCTCCTATAATTCACCCCTCCACTTT. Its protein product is CASSSPRTGSSYNSPLHF.

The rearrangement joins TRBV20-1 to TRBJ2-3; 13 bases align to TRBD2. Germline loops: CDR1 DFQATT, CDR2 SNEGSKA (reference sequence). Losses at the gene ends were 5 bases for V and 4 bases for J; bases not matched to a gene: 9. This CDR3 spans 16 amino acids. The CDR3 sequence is CSAQWTSGGVADTQYF. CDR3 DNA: TGCAGTGCTCAATGGACTAGCGGGGGTGTCGCAGATACGCAGTATTTT.

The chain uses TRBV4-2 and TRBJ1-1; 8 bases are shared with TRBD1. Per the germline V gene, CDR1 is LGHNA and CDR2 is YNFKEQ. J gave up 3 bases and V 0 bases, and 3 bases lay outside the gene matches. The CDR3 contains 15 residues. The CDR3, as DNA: TGTGCCAGCAGCCAAGACACGACAGGGGACACTGAAGCTTTCTTT. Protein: CASSQDTTGDTEAFF.

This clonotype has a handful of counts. CDR3 region: CASSPGVATNEKLFF. CDR3 nucleotides: TGTGCCAGCAGCCCCGGAGTTGCAACTAATGAAAAACTGTTTTTT. This rearrangement joins TRBV6-5 to TRBJ1-4; no clear D gene. CDR1 is MNHEY and CDR2 is SVGAGI in the germline V gene. The CDR3 extends over 15 amino acids. Trimming pared 6 bases from V and 0 bases from J, leaving 11 bases between.

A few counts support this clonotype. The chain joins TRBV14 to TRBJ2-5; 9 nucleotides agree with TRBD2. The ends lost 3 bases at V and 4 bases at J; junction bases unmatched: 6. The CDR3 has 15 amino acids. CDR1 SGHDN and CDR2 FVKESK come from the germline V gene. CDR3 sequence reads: CASSHRRGGRETQYF. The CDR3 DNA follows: TGTGCCAGCAGCCATCGGCGGGGGGGCCGAGAGACCCAGTACTTC.

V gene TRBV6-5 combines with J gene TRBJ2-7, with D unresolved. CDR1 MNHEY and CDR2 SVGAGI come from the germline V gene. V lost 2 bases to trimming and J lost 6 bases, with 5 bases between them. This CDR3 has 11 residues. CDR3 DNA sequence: TGTGCCAGCAGTTACGGTCCCGAGCAGTACTTC. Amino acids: CASSYGPEQYF.

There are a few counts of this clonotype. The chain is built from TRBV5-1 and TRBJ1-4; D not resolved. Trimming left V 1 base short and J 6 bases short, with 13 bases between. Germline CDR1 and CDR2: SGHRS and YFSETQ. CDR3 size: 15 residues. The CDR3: CASSLSGVNDEKLFF. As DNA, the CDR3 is TGCGCCAGCAGCTTGTCTGGGGTTAATGATGAAAAACTGTTTTTT.

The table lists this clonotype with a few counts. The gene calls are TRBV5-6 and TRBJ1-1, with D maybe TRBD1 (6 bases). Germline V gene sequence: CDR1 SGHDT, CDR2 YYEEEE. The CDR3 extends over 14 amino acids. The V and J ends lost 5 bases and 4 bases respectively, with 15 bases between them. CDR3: CASRVAGAGTEAFF. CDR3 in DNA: TGTGCCAGCAGGGTGGCGGGGGCCGGCACTGAAGCTTTCTTT.

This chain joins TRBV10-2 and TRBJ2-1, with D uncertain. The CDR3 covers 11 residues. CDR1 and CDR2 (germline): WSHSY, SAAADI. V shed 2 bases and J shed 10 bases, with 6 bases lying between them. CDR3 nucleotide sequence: TGCGCCAGCAGTGAGGCCCCAGAGCAGTTCTTC. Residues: CASSEAPEQFF.

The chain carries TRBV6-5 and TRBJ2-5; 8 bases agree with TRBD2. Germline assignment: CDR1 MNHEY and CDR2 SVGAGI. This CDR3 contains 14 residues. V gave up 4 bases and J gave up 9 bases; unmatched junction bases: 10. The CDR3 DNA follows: TGTGCCAGCAGTTCGCCGGGACTAGGGTTGTCCCAGTACTTC. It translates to CASSSPGLGLSQYF.

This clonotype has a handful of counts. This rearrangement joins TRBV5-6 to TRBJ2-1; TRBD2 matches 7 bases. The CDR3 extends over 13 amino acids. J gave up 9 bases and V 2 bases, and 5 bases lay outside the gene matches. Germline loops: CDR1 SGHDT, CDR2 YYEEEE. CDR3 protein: CASSLPSGSEQFF. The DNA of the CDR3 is TGTGCCAGCAGCTTACCTAGCGGAAGTGAGCAGTTCTTC.

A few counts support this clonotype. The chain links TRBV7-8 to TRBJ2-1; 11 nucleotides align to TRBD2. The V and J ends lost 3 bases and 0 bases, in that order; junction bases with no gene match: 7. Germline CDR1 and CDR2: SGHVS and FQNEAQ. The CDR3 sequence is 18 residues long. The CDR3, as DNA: TGTGCCAGCAGCTTTGAGGCTAGCGGGGGGTCCTCCTACAATGAGCAGTTCTTC. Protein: CASSFEASGGSSYNEQFF.